These 23 T cell receptor beta chains came from one sample sequenced in a study of human T cells and chemical hapten exposure (dated by TCRdb to the early 2020s). Libraries were prepared through RACE. TCRdb shows the sequencer as NextSeq 500. TCRdb trimmed public reads at Q25 via fastp, called clones via MiXCR and kept in-frame beta chains. Each record represents a unique CDR3 protein, reported with the most common genes and DNA among its rows. For this sample there are about 380,000 distinct CDR3 sequences; 5% to 6.5% appear just once. The ten largest make up 2.5% to 3% of the sample. The sample's time point label, decoded: pre-sensitization, week 0. The label giving this sample's treatment or condition can be read as: therapeutic diphenylcyclopropenone sensitization with weekly scalp DPC. The sequencing here drew on whole blood, taken in connection with sensitization to the hapten diphenylcyclopropenone (DPC). These receptors all come from a woman between 50 and 59 years old with alopecia areata. Some clones in this sample may be carry-over from other donors' samples.

This clonotype has more than one count but fewer than ten. CDR3 region: CASRYGDNEQFF. CDR3 nucleotides: TGTGCCAGCAGATACGGTGACAATGAGCAGTTCTTC. The chain links TRBV6-1 to TRBJ2-1; D is unresolved. The CDR3 runs to 12 residues. Germline CDR1 is MNHNS and CDR2 is SASEGT. V lost 6 bases, J lost 5 bases, and 8 bases lay in between.

The chain couples TRBV7-3 to TRBJ1-1, with 9 bases identical to TRBD1. The CDR3 is made up of 14 amino acids. V lost 5 bases, J lost 5 bases, and 6 bases stayed unmatched. In germline, CDR1 is SGHTA, CDR2 FQGTGA. CDR3 DNA: TGTGCCAGCAGCCTAAGCGACAGGGGGACTGAAGCTTTCTTT. Amino acid sequence: CASSLSDRGTEAFF.

This clonotype occurred a few times. The V call is TRBV15, the J call TRBJ1-1, with a weak D call TRBD1 (5 bases). V lost 5 bases to trimming and J lost 5 bases, with 12 bases between them. CDR3 length equals 13 residues. Germline lookup yields CDR1 LNHNV and CDR2 YYDKDF (reference sequence). CDR3 amino acids: CATSQGMGTEAFF. The CDR3 bases are TGTGCCACCAGCCAGGGAATGGGGACTGAAGCTTTCTTT.

CDR3 amino acids: CASSSQTGYEQYF. In DNA form, the CDR3 reads TGTGCCAGCAGTTCCCAGACTGGCTACGAGCAGTACTTC. The J gene is TRBJ2-7, the V gene TRBV27; D is undetermined. With 4 bases removed from V and 3 bases from J, the gap between germline ends came to 10 bases. Looked up from germline, CDR1 is MNHEY and CDR2 is SMNVEV (reference sequence). The CDR3 loop spans 13 amino acids.

This clonotype was observed a few times. The chain combines TRBV5-6 with TRBJ1-2; D unresolved. V was cut by 3 bases and J by 7 bases, with 7 bases left in between. The germline V gene has CDR1 SGHDT and CDR2 YYEEEE. The CDR3 spans 11 residues. CDR3 protein: CASSSARGYTF. CDR3 in DNA: TGTGCCAGCAGCTCAGCTCGTGGCTACACCTTC.

Many counts were recorded for this clonotype. The chain links TRBV10-2 to TRBJ2-2; D gene unclear. Trimming removed 3 bases from V and 0 bases from J, with 11 bases in between. The CDR3 is made up of 16 amino acids. The germline gives CDR1 WSHSY, CDR2 SAAADI. The CDR3 bases are TGCGCCAGCAGTGATCAACCGCGTCCGAACACCGGGGAGCTGTTTTTT. Translated: CASSDQPRPNTGELFF.

This clonotype has a count of ten or more. The V call is TRBV7-2, the J call TRBJ2-7; 7 bases are a match to TRBD1. This CDR3 spans 13 amino acids. CDR1 and CDR2 from the germline V gene are SGHTA and FQGNSA. V was clipped by 6 bases and J by 2 bases; unmatched bases: 4. The CDR3 reads CASSYDRAYEQYF. In DNA, the CDR3 is TGTGCCAGCAGTTACGACAGGGCCTACGAGCAGTACTTC.

This clonotype turned up a few times. V gene TRBV20-1 combines with J gene TRBJ1-5; 8 nucleotides match TRBD1. CDR3 length: 15 amino acids. Germline V lookup: CDR1 DFQATT, CDR2 SNEGSKA (reference sequence). Trimming at V came to 3 bases and at J to 0 bases, leaving 4 bases not matched to a gene. The CDR3 sequence is CSASPGGISNQPQHF. The CDR3 nucleotides are TGCAGTGCTAGTCCAGGGGGCATTAGCAATCAGCCCCAGCATTTT.

This clonotype was detected ten times or more. The rearrangement links TRBV12-3 or TRBV12-4 to TRBJ1-4, with D maybe TRBD1 (6 bases). This CDR3 has 15 residues. V was cut by 5 bases and J by 8 bases, with 18 bases left in between. This CDR3 reads CASSTLGGGLEKLFF. As DNA, the CDR3 is TGTGCCAGCAGTACCCTCGGGGGGGGGCTGGAAAAACTGTTTTTT.

This clonotype was recorded a few times. The chain employs TRBV6-1 and TRBJ1-2, with unresolved D. The CDR3 extends over 12 amino acids. CDR1 is MNHNS, CDR2 SASEGT, per germline. The V and J ends lost 8 bases and 4 bases respectively, with 11 bases between them. The CDR3 DNA reads as TGTGCCAGCCTACAGTTCCGCTATGGCTACACCTTC. Its translation: CASLQFRYGYTF.

This clonotype was picked up many times. The chain recombines TRBV6-6 with TRBJ1-3, with D unresolved. V lost 1 base and J lost 2, with 6 bases in between. Germline values: CDR1 MNHNY, CDR2 SVGAGI (reference sequence). The CDR3 totals 14 residues. CDR3 in amino acids: CASSYYATGNTIYF. The CDR3 DNA reads as TGTGCCAGCAGTTACTACGCTACTGGAAACACCATATATTTT.

The gene calls are TRBV2 and TRBJ1-1; tentatively, D is TRBD1 (5 bases). Germline values: CDR1 SNHLY, CDR2 FYNNEI. Trimming cost V 6 bases and J 7 bases, with 12 bases left between them. This CDR3 contains 12 residues. The CDR3 here is CASRLQGFEAFF. CDR3 coding DNA: TGTGCCAGCAGGCTTCAGGGATTTGAAGCTTTCTTT.

This clonotype has ten or more counts. The chain carries TRBV7-8 and TRBJ2-3; 9 bases fit TRBD2. The CDR3 length is 17 residues. J was trimmed by 3 bases and V by 3 bases; bases with no gene match: 10. CDR1 SGHVS and CDR2 FQNEAQ come from the germline V gene. The CDR3 region is CASSFLAGFSLTDTQYF. For the CDR3, the DNA is TGTGCCAGCAGCTTCCTAGCGGGATTCAGTTTAACAGATACGCAGTATTTT.

This clonotype has a handful of counts. The genes are TRBV6-5 and TRBJ1-1; 9 bases line up with TRBD1. CDR1 MNHEY and CDR2 SVGAGI come from the germline V gene. Trimming removed 6 bases from V and 4 bases from J; junction bases left unmatched: 9. This CDR3 comprises 15 residues. Here the CDR3 DNA reads TGTGCCAGCAGACGGGGACAGGGAATTGGCACTGAAGCTTTCTTT. It codes for CASRRGQGIGTEAFF.

This clonotype was counted between two and nine times. The chain joins TRBV2 to TRBJ2-3; the D gene is possibly TRBD1 (5 bases). Germline-derived CDR1 and CDR2 are SNHLY and FYNNEI. The CDR3 runs to 13 residues. V dropped 4 bases and J dropped 4 bases, with 9 bases sitting between them. CDR3 sequence: CASSGRESDTQYF. The CDR3 coding sequence is TGTGCCAGCAGTGGCAGGGAATCAGATACGCAGTATTTT.

This clonotype showed up just a few times. The chain carries TRBV20-1 and TRBJ2-1; D gene ambiguous. The CDR3 extends over 13 amino acids. Germline CDR1 is DFQATT and CDR2 is SNEGSKA (reference sequence). V was cut by 5 bases and J by 9 bases, with 17 bases left in between. The CDR3 region is CSAPGPYFGEQFF. CDR3 DNA: TGCAGTGCTCCTGGGCCTTATTTTGGTGAGCAGTTCTTC.

There are many counts of this clonotype. The chain recombines TRBV5-1 with TRBJ2-6; D unresolved. Germline CDR1 is SGHRS and CDR2 is YFSETQ. V lost 7 bases and J lost 2, with 4 bases in between. The CDR3 totals 12 residues. CDR3 protein: CASGAGANVLTF. The CDR3 DNA follows: TGCGCCAGCGGGGCTGGGGCCAACGTCCTGACTTTC.

The table lists this clonotype with a few counts. V and J are TRBV24-1 and TRBJ1-1, with a tentative D call TRBD1 (5 bases). V dropped 4 bases and J dropped 4 bases, with 12 bases sitting between them. This CDR3 spans 14 amino acids. The germline V gene encodes CDR1 KGHDR and CDR2 SFDVKD. CDR3 amino acids: CATSEAGDSTEAFF. CDR3 coding DNA: TGTGCCACCAGTGAGGCGGGGGATAGCACTGAAGCTTTCTTT.

At least ten counts were recorded for this clonotype. The chain carries TRBV3-1 and TRBJ2-7; D remains unclear. CDR3 size: 11 residues. Per germline, CDR1 LGHDT and CDR2 YNNKEL (reference sequence). V was shortened by 4 bases and J by 5 bases, with 6 bases between the two germline ends. DNA for the CDR3: TGTGCCAGCAGCCGATGGGACGAGCAGTACTTC. Translated, it gives CASSRWDEQYF.

This clonotype was recorded a few times. The chain joins TRBV15 to TRBJ1-1, with 9 bases matching TRBD1. After removal of 1 base from V and 0 bases from J, the junction contained 3 bases not matched to a gene. From germline, CDR1 is LNHNV and CDR2 YYDKDF (reference sequence). The CDR3 consists of 16 residues. The CDR3 region is CATSRGGTGLNTEAFF. The CDR3 coding sequence is TGTGCCACCAGCAGAGGGGGGACAGGGTTGAACACTGAAGCTTTCTTT.

This clonotype showed up many times. The CDR3 DNA follows: TGTGCCAGCAGCCCTATAGCGGGAACCACAGATACGCAGTATTTT. It translates to CASSPIAGTTDTQYF. The V and J genes are TRBV7-9 and TRBJ2-3; TRBD2 aligns across 8 bases. Germline V gene lookup returns CDR1 SEHNR and CDR2 FQNEAQ (reference sequence). J gave up 2 bases and V 5 bases, and 6 bases lay outside the gene matches. The CDR3 is 15 amino acids.

In this sample, this clonotype turned up a few times. This chain uses TRBV18 with TRBJ1-6; TRBD1 matches 8 bases. CDR3 length equals 14 residues. With 5 bases clipped from V and 10 bases from J, the junction kept 7 bases outside the gene matches. Germline V gives CDR1 KGHSH, CDR2 LQKENI. CDR3 nucleotides: TGTGCCAGCTCATCGGACAGGGTCACATCACCCCTCCACTTT. Its translation: CASSSDRVTSPLHF.

The chain links TRBV5-1 to TRBJ2-6; 11 nucleotides line up with TRBD1. The CDR3 consists of 19 residues. Germline values: CDR1 SGHRS, CDR2 YFSETQ. V trimming: 4 bases; J trimming: 2 bases; junction bases outside the gene matches: 11. Here the CDR3 DNA reads TGCGCCAGCAGCCAGGCCCCCGGGACAGGGGGGGCTGGGGCCAACGTCCTGACTTTC. The encoded protein is CASSQAPGTGGAGANVLTF.